This TCR beta chain was recovered during a study of Ad26.COV2.S vaccination and SARS-CoV-2 variants. In the study overall: Recipients of Ad26.COV2.S got it intramuscularly, once or twice 56 days apart.

This CDR3 contains 16 residues. Looked up from germline, CDR1 is SGDLS and CDR2 is YYNGEE. With V trimmed by 0 bases and J by 1 base, 5 bases remained unmatched. Measured with immunoSEQ multiplex PCR; TCRdb has only the in-frame clones, and not every one. The sample comprises roughly 320,000 clones, about 86% of which are singletons, and approximately 1.9% rests with the top ten. Sample treatment: around 19 received Ad26.COV2.S at low or high dose, single or two shots; 5 received placebo; per-sample allocation not given. On day 63 after the first injection, vaccine and placebo recipients gave samples.

This clonotype originated in a person aged 18-65 years who received the Ad26.COV2.S COVID-19 vaccine or a placebo. The specimen comprised peripheral blood, sampled in a trial of Ad26.COV2.S vaccine versus placebo. The chain combines TRBV9 with TRBJ2-5; TRBD2 matches at 8 bases. The CDR3 region has the DNA TGTGCCAGCAGCGTAGGATTAGCGGGGTCCCAAGAGACCCAGTACTTC. Protein: CASSVGLAGSQETQYF.